One and the same sample provided the 21 T cell receptor beta chains below, sequenced in a study of T cells in Graves' hyperthyroidism and ophthalmopathy. Using RNA transcripts as the source, TCR beta CDR3 regions were amplified. Using the HTBI primer set, a first-round RT-PCR was run on the TCR CDR3. TCRdb called the multiplex PCR reads again in MiXCR, with one record for every CDR3 protein. The table lists under 400,000 distinct CDR3 sequences, roughly 14% of them singletons, with 9.5% to 12% in the top ten. Sequencing was carried out using blood. These receptors all come from a woman in her sixties or seventies with Graves' hyperthyroidism.

At least ten counts were recorded for this clonotype. The genes are TRBV6-1 and TRBJ2-5; possible D gene TRBD2, 6 bases. Trimming took off 2 bases at V and 2 bases at J, with 9 bases between the two ends. In germline, CDR1 is MNHNS, CDR2 SASEGT. This CDR3 spans 14 amino acids. DNA of the CDR3: TGTGCCAGCAGTGAATTGGGACTTCAAGAGACCCAGTACTTC. Protein sequence: CASSELGLQETQYF.

This clonotype was counted ten times or more. The V and J genes are TRBV20-1 and TRBJ1-3, with D possibly TRBD1 on 6 matching bases. This CDR3 comprises 13 residues. CDR1 and CDR2 (germline): DFQATT, SNEGSKA (reference sequence). V was clipped by 6 bases and J by 4 bases, with 13 bases between them. CDR3 bases: TGCAGTGCAGAGGGGGACGAGGGAAACACCATATATTTT. Translation gives CSAEGDEGNTIYF.

This clonotype has a count of ten or more. The chain couples TRBV4-1 to TRBJ1-1; D remains unclear. This CDR3 comprises 15 residues. V was shortened by 1 base and J by 0 bases, with 9 bases between the two germline ends. Germline values: CDR1 MGHRA, CDR2 YSYEKL. CDR3 bases: TGCGCCAGCAGCCAAGGGATCGCAATGAACACTGAAGCTTTCTTT. Encoded protein: CASSQGIAMNTEAFF.

This clonotype has at least ten counts. V gene TRBV20-1 combines with J gene TRBJ2-1, with D tentatively TRBD1 (6 bases). Per germline, CDR1 DFQATT and CDR2 SNEGSKA (reference sequence). V gave up 0 bases and J gave up 6 bases, with 9 bases separating them. The CDR3 sequence is 13 residues long. CDR3 sequence: CSARELQGNEQFF. CDR3 bases: TGCAGTGCTAGAGAGTTACAGGGCAATGAGCAGTTCTTC.

The V gene is TRBV11-2, the J gene TRBJ2-3, with TRBD2 matching over 7 bases. The J segment lost 5 bases and the V segment lost 5 bases, leaving 13 bases of the junction unmatched. The CDR3 contains 16 residues. Germline CDR1 is SGHAT and CDR2 is FQNNGV. Here the CDR3 reads CASSHTTPGRRDTQYF. The CDR3 DNA sequence: TGTGCCAGCAGCCACACGACACCCGGGAGGAGAGATACGCAGTATTTT.

This clonotype has just a few counts. CDR3 bases: TGCGCCAGCAGCTTGGCCCCGGGGCTGGGAAACACCATATATTTT. This gives the protein CASSLAPGLGNTIYF. This rearrangement joins TRBV5-1 to TRBJ1-3; a weak D match, TRBD1 (5 bases). This CDR3 comprises 15 residues. Germline CDR1 reads SGHRS; CDR2 reads YFSETQ. V lost 0 bases and J 4 bases, leaving 11 bases between the germline ends.

In its sample, this clonotype was seen many times. The chain carries TRBV20-1 and TRBJ2-5, with 11 bases matching TRBD2. J was trimmed by 5 bases and V by 5 bases; bases with no gene match: 10. The V gene's germline CDR1 is DFQATT and CDR2 SNEGSKA (reference sequence). The CDR3 is made up of 15 amino acids. CDR3 DNA sequence: TGCAGTGCTTCCCCTACTAGCGGGAGATATGAGACCCAGTACTTC. Translation gives CSASPTSGRYETQYF.

The chain carries TRBV5-1 and TRBJ2-3; no firm D call. In germline, CDR1 is SGHRS, CDR2 YFSETQ. The CDR3 is 14 residues long. V lost 3 bases and J lost 4, with 12 bases in between. CDR3 nucleotides: TGCGCCAGCAGCTCCGCCTGGGGTGCAGATACGCAGTATTTT. It is translated as CASSSAWGADTQYF.

The sample holds many counts of this clonotype. CDR3 amino acids: CASSVGWGQGGTEAFF. The CDR3 DNA sequence: TGTGCCAGCAGTGTGGGGTGGGGACAGGGTGGCACTGAAGCTTTCTTT. This chain links TRBV2 with TRBJ1-1, with 9 bases matching TRBD1. Unmatched junction bases numbered 10, after V lost 4 bases and J lost 4 bases. The CDR3 length is 16 residues. In germline, CDR1 is SNHLY, CDR2 FYNNEI.

This clonotype was detected ten times or more. The chain employs TRBV3-1 and TRBJ2-1, with 8 bases fitting TRBD2. Germline-derived CDR1 and CDR2 are LGHDT and YNNKEL (reference sequence). The CDR3 runs to 15 residues. Germline trimming cut 1 base from V and 12 bases from J; bases unmatched to any gene: 11. For the CDR3, the DNA is TGTGCCAGCAGCCAAGTTTTCGGGCAACGGGGGGGGCAGTTCTTC. This sequence encodes CASSQVFGQRGGQFF.

This clonotype was seen ten or more times. The chain is built from TRBV2 and TRBJ1-1; a weak D match, TRBD1 (5 bases). The CDR3 spans 13 residues. V lost 3 bases and J lost 4, with 9 bases in between. Germline V gene data show CDR1 as SNHLY and CDR2 as FYNNEI. The CDR3 nucleotides are TGTGCCAGCAGTGACAGGGTAGGCACTGAAGCTTTCTTT. Translated: CASSDRVGTEAFF.

This clonotype was recorded many times. The chain combines TRBV7-2 with TRBJ2-5; D is perhaps TRBD1 or TRBD2 (6 bases each). The germline CDR1 and CDR2 sequences are SGHTA and FQGNSA. This CDR3 contains 15 residues. V lost 5 bases to trimming and J lost 5 bases, with 18 bases between them. CDR3 nucleotides: TGTGCCAGCAGCCTAGGGCTGGGGGCGGGGGAGACCCAGTACTTC. Residues: CASSLGLGAGETQYF.

The table lists this clonotype with many counts. The rearrangement links TRBV12-3 or TRBV12-4 to TRBJ2-2; TRBD1 matches at 8 bases. The CDR3 length is 15 residues. V was pared by 4 bases and J by 6 bases, with 7 bases of the junction left unmatched. CDR3 sequence reads: CASSWLTGASGELFF. CDR3 DNA: TGTGCCAGCAGTTGGTTGACAGGGGCTTCCGGGGAGCTGTTTTTT.

This clonotype was seen ten or more times. This chain joins TRBV6-6 and TRBJ2-1; perhaps D is TRBD1 or TRBD2 (5 bases each). The CDR3 is made up of 16 amino acids. V lost 0 bases and J lost 4, with 13 bases in between. CDR1 and CDR2 (germline): MNHNY, SVGAGI (reference sequence). The DNA of the CDR3 is TGTGCCAGCAGTTACTCGACCGGGACGGGGTACAATGAGCAGTTCTTC. It encodes CASSYSTGTGYNEQFF.

This clonotype was recorded many times. The CDR3 loop reads CASSLSTSGANVLTF. The DNA for the CDR3 is TGCGCCAGCAGCTTAAGCACCTCTGGGGCCAACGTCCTGACTTTC. The V and J genes are TRBV5-1 and TRBJ2-6; D not resolved. The germline V gene has CDR1 SGHRS and CDR2 YFSETQ. The CDR3 is 15 amino acids. V lost 2 bases, J lost 0 bases, and 6 bases lay in between.

This clonotype was seen at least ten times. The chain combines TRBV11-3 with TRBJ2-7, with 14 bases aligning to TRBD2. Germline trimming cut 1 base from V and 4 bases from J; bases unmatched to any gene: 9. CDR1 is SGHNT and CDR2 is YENEEA in the germline V gene. This CDR3 region has 18 residues. CDR3 bases: TGTGCCAGCAGCTTAGGGAGCTGGACTAGCGGGAGGTTGTACGAGCAGTACTTC. Encoded protein: CASSLGSWTSGRLYEQYF.

This clonotype was counted ten times or more. The chain carries TRBV18 and TRBJ2-7, with D tentatively TRBD2 (6 bases). CDR3 length equals 14 residues. Germline-derived CDR1 and CDR2 are KGHSH and LQKENI. The V end lost 5 bases, the J end lost 0 bases, and 11 bases lay between the germline ends. The CDR3: CASSRGLSSYEQYF. The CDR3 bases are TGTGCCAGCTCAAGGGGACTGAGCTCCTACGAGCAGTACTTC. Based on the CDR3 plus reference TRBV18 and TRBJ2-7, the full variable domain is NAGVMQNPRHLVRRRGQEARLRCSPMKGHSHVYWYRQLPEEGLKFMVYLQKENIIDESGMPKERFSAEFPKEGPSILRIQQVVRGDSAAYFCASSRGLSSYEQYFGPGTRLTVT.

In this sample, this clonotype turned up a few times. This rearrangement joins TRBV30 to TRBJ2-3; 7 bases align to TRBD2. Trimming at V came to 5 bases and at J to 3 bases, leaving 5 bases not matched to a gene. CDR1 is GTSNPN, CDR2 SVGIG, per germline (reference sequence). The CDR3 has 13 residues. The CDR3 reads CAWASGLTDTQYF. In nucleotides, the CDR3 is TGTGCCTGGGCTAGCGGATTGACAGATACGCAGTATTTT.

As regards this clonotype: A much larger clone lies one base from this, so it may be a read error. The chain has TRBV19 and TRBJ2-2; D is tentatively TRBD1 or TRBD2 (5 bases each). The germline V gene encodes CDR1 LNHDA and CDR2 SQIVND (reference sequence). V lost 10 bases, J lost 5 bases, and 29 bases lay in between. The CDR3 contains 18 residues. The DNA for the CDR3 is TGTGCCACCCGGCCCGTGGCGGGCACAGGCCCCCGGACCGGGGAGCTGTTTTTT. Protein product: CATRPVAGTGPRTGELFF.

This clonotype was seen only a few times. The rearrangement links TRBV7-6 to TRBJ1-6; 8 nucleotides agree with TRBD1. CDR1 SGHVS and CDR2 FNYEAQ come from the germline V gene. The CDR3 has 18 amino acids. The J segment lost 7 bases and the V segment lost 1 base, leaving 12 bases of the junction unmatched. In DNA, the CDR3 is TGTGCCAGCAGCTTAGGCCCCCTTCAGGGGGCGAAGAATTCACCCCTCCACTTT. Its translation: CASSLGPLQGAKNSPLHF.

Note on this clonotype: This may stem from a read error, because a much larger clone lies one nucleotide away. The genes are TRBV4-1 and TRBJ1-2, with 9 nucleotides matching TRBD1. The CDR3 runs 15 residues. Per germline, CDR1 MGHRA and CDR2 YSYEKL. The CDR3 DNA is TGCGCCAGCAACCAAGCGCGGACAGGGGAGTATGGCTACACCTTC. Its protein is CASNQARTGEYGYTF.